The rows below give T cell receptor beta chains drawn from one sample of a study of shared clonotypes between healthy human individuals. The assay was immunoSEQ multiplex PCR, and TCRdb's table has in-frame clones only and misses some. This sample yields around 700,000 clones, of which about 80% are seen a single time; around 2% belongs to the top ten. The specimen was memory CD4+ T cells sorted from blood. The receptors come from a woman in her twenties or thirties in good health. Both conserved end residues are part of each CDR3. Fields, in order: clone size, CDR3 length, D gene, J gene, V gene, CDR3 DNA, CDR3 protein. The D gene is left open where the match is weak. Expanded clones are given a class, and other clones once, few, many or no size at all.

NA | 14 | NA | TRBJ1-1 | TRBV7-6 | TGTGCCAGCAGCCGTACCGGGACCTACACTGAAGCTTTCTTT | CASSRTGTYTEAFF
NA | 13 | NA | TRBJ2-5 | TRBV5-1 | TGCGCCAGCAGGAGGGGGGACCAAGAGACCCAGTACTTC | CASRRGDQETQYF
NA | 15 | TRBD1 | TRBJ1-5 | TRBV5-6 | TGTGCCAGCAGCTTGGCCGGGACAGGGGCCAGGCCCCAGCATTTT | CASSLAGTGARPQHF
NA | 13 | TRBD1 | TRBJ2-3 | TRBV27 | TGTGCCAGACAGGGGCATTACACAGATACGCAGTATTTT | CARQGHYTDTQYF
NA | 14 | NA | TRBJ2-3 | TRBV4-1 | TGCGCCAGCAGCCAAGAACAGAACACAGATACGCAGTATTTT | CASSQEQNTDTQYF
NA | 16 | TRBD1 | TRBJ2-3 | TRBV19 | TGTGCCAGTAGTACCCCAGGGGGCGTATCAGGAGATACGCAGTATTTT | CASSTPGGVSGDTQYF
NA | 15 | NA | TRBJ2-3 | TRBV6-5 | TGTGCCAGCAGGCCTGATGACCTCAGCACAGATACGCAGTATTTT | CASRPDDLSTDTQYF
once | 15 | NA | TRBJ2-3 | TRBV7-2 | TGTGCCAGCAGCCGTGATGTCGGGACCACAGATACGCAGTATTTT | CASSRDVGTTDTQYF
once | 16 | TRBD2 | TRBJ2-2 | TRBV6-5 | TGTGCCAGCAGTTACTTTAGCGGGAGGAACACCGGGGAGCTGTTTTTT | CASSYFSGRNTGELFF
once | 16 | NA | TRBJ2-6 | TRBV30 | TGTGCCTGGAGCGCGAGTTTAATTTCTGGGGCCAACGTCCTGACTTTC | CAWSASLISGANVLTF
few | 15 | TRBD2 | TRBJ2-7 | TRBV6-6 | TGTGCCAGCAGTTACTCGGCGGGAGTCGGCTACGAGCAGTACTTC | CASSYSAGVGYEQYF
NA | 14 | TRBD2 | TRBJ2-1 | TRBV19 | TGTGCCAGCGGACGAAGCGGGAGGGCCAATGAGCAGTTCTTC | CASGRSGRANEQFF
NA | 14 | NA | TRBJ2-3 | TRBV30 | TGTGCCTGGAGTGTACAGGGTGGCACAGATACGCAGTATTTT | CAWSVQGGTDTQYF
many | 14 | TRBD1 | TRBJ1-4 | TRBV27 | TGTGCCAGCAGTTTTCAGGGGGTGAGGGAAAAACTGTTTTTT | CASSFQGVREKLFF
NA | 15 | TRBD1 | TRBJ1-5 | TRBV7-8 | TGTGCCAGCAGCCTGGACAGGGGCCGCAATCAGCCCCAGCATTTT | CASSLDRGRNQPQHF
NA | 16 | TRBD2 | TRBJ2-5 | TRBV27 | TGTGCCAGCGACCCGACTATAGCGGGAGGAGGGGAGACCCAGTACTTC | CASDPTIAGGGETQYF
NA | 15 | NA | TRBJ1-2 | TRBV27 | TGTGCCAGCAGTTTCTCTCGGACAAGTAACTATGGCTACACCTTC | CASSFSRTSNYGYTF
NA | 14 | NA | TRBJ2-2 | TRBV19 | TGTGCCAGTAGTATCTCGTGGGTGGGCGGGGAGCTGTTTTTT | CASSISWVGGELFF
NA | 15 | TRBD1 | TRBJ2-1 | TRBV5-4 | TGTGCCAGCAGCTCGACAGGGGGGGCGTACAGTGAGCAGTTCTTC | CASSSTGGAYSEQFF
NA | 14 | TRBD2 | TRBJ2-7 | TRBV5-4 | TGTGCCAGCAGCAGGGTAGCGGGGGCCGCGGGGCAGTACTTC | CASSRVAGAAGQYF
NA | 11 | NA | TRBJ1-1 | TRBV5-1 | TGCGCCAGCAGCTTGTTCGGGGAAGCTTTCTTT | CASSLFGEAFF
few | 17 | TRBD1 | TRBJ1-1 | TRBV27 | TGTGCCAGCCAGACAAACCCGGGACAGGTGATGAACACTGAAGCTTTCTTT | CASQTNPGQVMNTEAFF
NA | 15 | TRBD2 | TRBJ2-7 | TRBV4-1 | TGCGCCAGCAGCCAAGAGGGGGACTACCCTGGGGAGCAGTACTTC | CASSQEGDYPGEQYF
NA | 17 | TRBD2 | TRBJ2-1 | TRBV7-3 | TGTGCCAGCAGCTTAGTCGGCGGGAGTTTTTCCAACAATGAGCAGTTCTTC | CASSLVGGSFSNNEQFF
NA | 16 | NA | TRBJ2-3 | TRBV4-2 | TGTGCCAGCAGCCAAGATCCGCTAGGGCGCACAGATACGCAGTATTTT | CASSQDPLGRTDTQYF
NA | 14 | NA | TRBJ2-7 | TRBV10-3 | TGTGCCATCAGGGGGGGGGACACCTCCTACGAGCAGTACTTC | CAIRGGDTSYEQYF
NA | 18 | TRBD2 | TRBJ2-1 | TRBV5-1 | TGCGCCAGCAGCTTAGCTAGCGGGAGGGCCAGCTCCTACAATGAGCAGTTCTTC | CASSLASGRASSYNEQFF
few | 15 | NA | TRBJ1-3 | TRBV28 | TGTGCCAGCAGGTCCCTCCCGAGCTCTGGAAACACCATATATTTT | CASRSLPSSGNTIYF
NA | 15 | TRBD2 | TRBJ2-7 | TRBV7-3 | TGTGCCAGCAGCCCCGGTGGGGTAGCGGGTTACGAGCAGTACTTC | CASSPGGVAGYEQYF
NA | 15 | NA | TRBJ1-1 | TRBV10-3 | TGTGCCATCAGTGATCGAGTGGGGAGGAACACTGAAGCTTTCTTT | CAISDRVGRNTEAFF
many | 15 | TRBD1 | TRBJ1-4 | TRBV28 | TGTGCCAGCAGTAGCGCCGGGACAGGGGATGAAAAACTGTTTTTT | CASSSAGTGDEKLFF
NA | 14 | NA | TRBJ2-3 | TRBV19 | TGTGCCAGTAACTCCCCAGGTCAAACAGATACGCAGTATTTT | CASNSPGQTDTQYF
NA | 13 | NA | TRBJ1-2 | TRBV2 | TGTGCCAGCAGATACACAGGGAGCTATGGCTACACCTTC | CASRYTGSYGYTF
NA | 16 | NA | TRBJ2-3 | TRBV11-2 | TGTGCCAGCAGCTCTACCAGGGGAGTAAGCCCCGATACGCAGTATTTT | CASSSTRGVSPDTQYF
few | 15 | NA | TRBJ2-7 | TRBV18 | TGTGCCAGCTCACCAGGGGCAGCGGAGATGGACGAGCAGTACTTC | CASSPGAAEMDEQYF
few | 14 | NA | TRBJ1-3 | TRBV4-1 | TGCGCCAGCAGCCAAGTGGGAAGTGGAAACACCATATATTTT | CASSQVGSGNTIYF
NA | 15 | TRBD2 | TRBJ2-1 | TRBV11-2 | TGTGCCAGCAGCCAGACTAGCGGGAGAACGGGTGAGCAGTTCTTC | CASSQTSGRTGEQFF
many | 16 | NA | TRBJ1-2 | TRBV6-5 | TGTGCCAGCAGTTACTCGATTGTGGCAGGAGGGGACGGCTACACCTTC | CASSYSIVAGGDGYTF
NA | 15 | NA | TRBJ2-5 | TRBV6-5 | TGTGCCAGCAGTCTTGGACACAATAGTGTGGAGACCCAGTACTTC | CASSLGHNSVETQYF
NA | 15 | NA | TRBJ2-7 | TRBV10-3 | TGTGCCATCAGTGACTCGACAGGACCCCCTTACGAGCAGTACTTC | CAISDSTGPPYEQYF
NA | 17 | TRBD2 | TRBJ2-1 | TRBV28 | TGTGCCAGCAGTCCGGTGTCTGGGACTAGCGGCTACAATGAGCAGTTCTTC | CASSPVSGTSGYNEQFF
NA | 15 | TRBD1 | TRBJ1-1 | TRBV5-1 | TGCGCCAGCAGCGTCCGGACAGGGATGAACACTGAAGCTTTCTTT | CASSVRTGMNTEAFF
NA | 11 | NA | TRBJ2-1 | TRBV5-6 | TGTGCCAGCAGCTCTCTCAATGAGCAGTTCTTC | CASSSLNEQFF
NA | 15 | TRBD2 | TRBJ2-3 | TRBV7-9 | TGTGCCAGCAGCTTAAATAGACTAGCCACAGATACGCAGTATTTT | CASSLNRLATDTQYF
NA | 15 | TRBD2 | TRBJ2-7 | TRBV7-2 | TGTGCCAGCAGCCGAGAGGGGACTAGCGGGAACGAGCAGTACTTC | CASSREGTSGNEQYF
NA | 14 | NA | TRBJ2-7 | TRBV19 | TGTGCCAGTAGTCCGCGACTAGACTCCAACGAGCAGTACTTC | CASSPRLDSNEQYF
NA | 16 | NA | TRBJ1-1 | TRBV11-2 | TGTGCCAGCAGCTTATATTGGGGGAGCTATGGCACTGAAGCTTTCTTT | CASSLYWGSYGTEAFF
NA | 15 | TRBD2 | TRBJ2-7 | TRBV6-5 | TGTGCCAGCAGTTACTCTAGCGGGGGTGCCTACGAGCAGTACTTC | CASSYSSGGAYEQYF
few | 13 | NA | TRBJ2-4 | TRBV7-3 | TGTGCCAGCAGCTTAGGCGGGGAAAACATTCAGTACTTC | CASSLGGENIQYF
few | 11 | NA | TRBJ2-1 | TRBV7-8 | TGTGCCAGCAGCTTAGTAAATGAGCAGTTCTTC | CASSLVNEQFF
once | 13 | TRBD1 | TRBJ2-1 | TRBV19 | TGTGCCAGTAGGAGACAGGGGCGAAATGAGCAGTTCTTC | CASRRQGRNEQFF
once | 17 | NA | TRBJ2-2 | TRBV5-4 | TGTGCCAGCAGAAAAACCCCTAGCGAGAAGAACACCGGGGAGCTGTTTTTT | CASRKTPSEKNTGELFF
NA | 15 | NA | TRBJ2-7 | TRBV28 | TGTGCCAGCAGTTCAGCTGGGCAGGGTTCTTACGAGCAGTACTTC | CASSSAGQGSYEQYF
few | 18 | TRBD1 | TRBJ2-7 | TRBV30 | TGTGCCTGGAGTCCAAGGACAGGGGGGGCCCTGATCTCCTACGAGCAGTACTTC | CAWSPRTGGALISYEQYF
NA | 15 | TRBD1 | TRBJ2-2 | TRBV5-8 | TGTGCCAGGAGGAGACAGGGGTTGTACACCGGGGAGCTGTTTTTT | CARRRQGLYTGELFF
NA | 14 | TRBD2 | TRBJ2-1 | TRBV2 | TGTGCCAGCAGAGGACTAGCGGGATACAATGAGCAGTTCTTC | CASRGLAGYNEQFF
NA | 17 | TRBD1 | TRBJ1-5 | TRBV19 | TGTGCCAGTAGCCCTCGGGACAGCAAATATAGCAATCAGCCCCAGCATTTT | CASSPRDSKYSNQPQHF